This TCR beta chain was recovered during a study of blood T cell repertoires in COVID-19. Overall study context: Material from acute and convalescent COVID-19 was sourced from the United States, Italy and Spain.

Methods used by the authors: Estimated nucleated cell counts came from reference gene primer amplification. TCRdb's table, derived via immunoSEQ multiplex PCR, lists solely in-frame clones and lacks some. From that table come the V and J calls and clone size; the DNA was used to work out D and trimming. The repertoire consists of about 100,000 clones, with around 92% occurring once and the leading ten covering approximately 5.4%. The CDR3 spans 15 residues. Germline CDR1 and CDR2: SGDLS and YYNGEE. The V end lost 4 bases, the J end lost 2 bases, and 15 bases lay between the germline ends. This chain uses TRBV9 with TRBJ1-1; D is unclear. The sample taken for sequencing was peripheral blood. The TCR was taken from a man over 45 with active COVID-19. CDR3 bases: TGTGCCAGCAGCCCTCGAGAGGCACCTAACACTGAAGCTTTCTTT. This translates into CASSPREAPNTEAFF.